Listed here are 13 T cell receptor beta chains from one sample, sequenced in a study of cytomegalovirus exposure and HLA in healthy donors. TCRdb's copy holds only in-frame clones and misses some; the assay was immunoSEQ multiplex PCR. The sample yields under 250,000 clones, around four fifths seen once. Material: PBMCs. The receptors derive from a woman in her late teens or twenties in good health and CMV-seronegative.

This chain joins TRBV4-1 and TRBJ2-7; 11 bases line up with TRBD2. The CDR3 sequence is 16 residues long. Germline CDR1 reads MGHRA; CDR2 reads YSYEKL. With V trimmed by 6 bases and J by 0 bases, 7 bases remained unmatched. This CDR3 is CASSPLTSGTSYEQYF. CDR3 DNA: TGCGCCAGCAGTCCCTTGACTAGCGGGACCTCCTACGAGCAGTACTTC.

This sequence joins TRBV5-5 and TRBJ1-4; 11 nucleotides line up with TRBD1. Losses at the gene ends were 4 bases for V and 5 bases for J; bases not matched to a gene: 1. CDR3 length: 14 residues. The germline gives CDR1 SGHKS, CDR2 YYEKEE (reference sequence). CDR3 sequence (DNA): TGTGCCAGCAGCGGGGACAGGGGGAATGAAAAACTGTTTTTT. Its protein is CASSGDRGNEKLFF.

The chain recombines TRBV5-1 with TRBJ1-4; TRBD1 matches at 7 bases. Germline V gene lookup returns CDR1 SGHRS and CDR2 YFSETQ. The CDR3 consists of 15 residues. V lost 3 bases to trimming and J lost 0 bases; unmatched junction nucleotides: 2. The CDR3 DNA reads TGCGCCAGCAGCTGGACAGGTTCAACTAATGAAAAACTGTTTTTT. Translated, it gives CASSWTGSTNEKLFF. The variable domain in full, completed from reference TRBV5-1 and TRBJ1-4, reads KAGVTQTPRYLIKTRGQQVTLSCSPISGHRSVSWYQQTPGQGLQFLFEYFSETQRNKGNFPGRFSGRQFSNSRSEMNVSTLELGDSALYLCASSWTGSTNEKLFFGSGTQLSVL.

The genes are TRBV6-5 and TRBJ1-1; TRBD1 is a possible D gene (5 bases). Germline V gene data show CDR1 as MNHEY and CDR2 as SVGAGI. The CDR3 length is 13 residues. Trimming left V 6 bases short and J 11 bases short, with 19 bases between. DNA of the CDR3: TGTGCCAGCAGCCCCGGGACCCGGGAAGGGGCTTTCTTT. Its protein product is CASSPGTREGAFF.

The chain links TRBV4-1 to TRBJ1-4; D is unclear. Trimming removed 2 bases from V and 3 bases from J, with 10 bases in between. The CDR3 covers 15 residues. The germline gives CDR1 MGHRA, CDR2 YSYEKL. The CDR3 nucleotides are TGCGCCAGCAGCCAATTAATAGGGTCTAATGAAAAACTGTTTTTT. As protein: CASSQLIGSNEKLFF.

The chain uses TRBV2 and TRBJ2-7; 10 bases agree with TRBD1. Losses at the gene ends were 7 bases for V and 2 bases for J; bases not matched to a gene: 5. Per the germline V gene, CDR1 is SNHLY and CDR2 is FYNNEI. CDR3 length: 14 amino acids. For the CDR3, the DNA is TGTGCCAGCACGGACAGGGGGTTCCCCTACGAGCAGTACTTC. Protein sequence: CASTDRGFPYEQYF.

This clone was picked up a small number of times. The V call is TRBV4-1, the J call TRBJ2-7, with 7 bases identical to TRBD1. Per the germline V gene, CDR1 is MGHRA and CDR2 is YSYEKL. The CDR3 is 14 amino acids. J lost 6 bases, V lost 2 bases, and 7 bases had no gene match. The CDR3 region has the DNA TGCGCCAGCAGCCAAACAGGGGCCGTCACCGAGCAGTACTTC. It encodes CASSQTGAVTEQYF.

The J gene is TRBJ2-7, the V gene TRBV7-8; 9 positions match TRBD1. Germline loops: CDR1 SGHVS, CDR2 FQNEAQ. J gave up 7 bases and V 4 bases, and 8 bases lay outside the gene matches. The CDR3 has 14 residues. The CDR3 is CASSWGQGVGEQYF. CDR3 nucleotide sequence: TGTGCCAGCAGCTGGGGACAGGGTGTGGGAGAGCAGTACTTC. Based on the CDR3 plus reference TRBV7-8 and TRBJ2-7, the full variable domain is GAGVSQSPRYKVAKRGQDVALRCDPISGHVSLFWYQQALGQGPEFLTYFQNEAQLDKSGLPSDRFFAERPEGSVSTLKIQRTQQEDSAVYLCASSWGQGVGEQYFGPGTRLTVT.

The gene calls are TRBV5-6 and TRBJ2-7; weak D call: TRBD1 (5 bases). V gave up 0 bases and J gave up 2 bases, with 6 bases separating them. CDR1 is SGHDT and CDR2 is YYEEEE in the germline V gene. This CDR3 contains 13 residues. This CDR3 is CASSLEGTYEQYF. The CDR3 DNA reads as TGTGCCAGCAGCTTGGAGGGGACCTACGAGCAGTACTTC. The whole variable domain, filled in from reference TRBV5-6 and TRBJ2-7, reads DAGVTQSPTHLIKTRGQQVTLRCSPKSGHDTVSWYQQALGQGPQFIFQYYEEEERQRGNFPDRFSGHQFPNYSSELNVNALLLGDSALYLCASSLEGTYEQYFGPGTRLTVT.

The CDR3 nucleotides are TGTGCCAGTAAATCAGGACAGGGGAACTATGGCTACACCTTC. It specifies CASKSGQGNYGYTF. This chain uses TRBV19 with TRBJ1-2; 9 bases line up with TRBD1. The CDR3 has 14 residues. With V trimmed by 7 bases and J by 2 bases, 5 bases remained unmatched. Per the germline V gene, CDR1 is LNHDA and CDR2 is SQIVND (reference sequence).

The chain carries TRBV25-1 and TRBJ1-1; possibly TRBD1 for D (6 bases). The CDR3 contains 17 residues. The V gene's germline CDR1 is MGHDK and CDR2 SYGVNS. Trimming removed 4 bases at V and 4 bases at J, with 22 bases between. The CDR3 sequence: CASSGNRVSTLSTEAFF. The CDR3 nucleotides read TGTGCCAGCAGTGGGAACAGGGTCTCCACTTTGAGCACTGAAGCTTTCTTT.

This clone was seen a handful of times. This chain links TRBV28 with TRBJ2-7; TRBD2 agrees at 10 bases. Germline V gene sequence: CDR1 MDHEN, CDR2 SYDVKM. The CDR3 loop spans 15 amino acids. After removal of 1 base from V and 0 bases from J, the junction contained 0 bases not matched to a gene. Here the CDR3 reads CASSLSSGSSYEQYF. DNA of the CDR3: TGTGCCAGCAGTTTATCTAGCGGGAGCTCCTACGAGCAGTACTTC. Full variable domain (missing parts from reference TRBV28 and TRBJ2-7): DVKVTQSSRYLVKRTGEKVFLECVQDMDHENMFWYRQDPGLGLRLIYFSYDVKMKEKGDIPEGYSVSREKKERFSLILESASTNQTSMYLCASSLSSGSSYEQYFGPGTRLTVT.

Only one count was recorded for this clone. The rearrangement links TRBV5-1 to TRBJ2-7; 8 bases map to TRBD2. The CDR3 loop spans 15 amino acids. Germline CDR1 SGHRS, CDR2 YFSETQ. V shed 4 bases, J shed 2 bases, and the junction held 8 bases outside the gene matches. CDR3 DNA: TGCGCCAGCAGCCCGACTAGCGCGCCCACCTACGAGCAGTACTTC. Translation gives CASSPTSAPTYEQYF.